These 27 T cell receptor beta chains share one sample of origin, sequenced in a study of CD8 T cells in ankylosing spondylitis (dated by TCRdb to the late 2010s). Library construction relied on 5' RACE. Sequencing was performed on an Illumina HiSeq 2500. Through fastp at Q25 and MiXCR, TCRdb rebuilt clones from the public reads, retaining in-frame beta chains. All rows with the same CDR3 protein become a single entry with the most common DNA and genes. This sample lists 150,000 to 200,000 distinct CDR3 sequences; around 19% were detected once. The top ten constitute over 7% of the sample. The sample comprised blood, either unsorted or a sorted T cell fraction (not recorded which). These receptors all stem from a male donor with ankylosing spondylitis or in good health (not recorded which).

The V gene is TRBV15, the J gene TRBJ2-3; D not resolved. Germline values: CDR1 LNHNV, CDR2 YYDKDF (reference sequence). The CDR3 covers 15 residues. V was cut by 0 bases and J by 6 bases, with 13 bases left in between. This CDR3 is CATSRDRVAVDTQYF. The CDR3 bases are TGTGCCACCAGCAGAGATAGGGTGGCGGTGGATACGCAGTATTTT.

This clonotype showed up many times. The chain recombines TRBV29-1 with TRBJ1-1, with unresolved D. The germline V gene encodes CDR1 SQVTM and CDR2 ANQGSEA. The CDR3 runs 14 residues. The germline V and J ends were trimmed by 2 bases and 2 bases, with 12 bases remaining between them. The chain's CDR3 is CSVESRLANTEAFF. DNA of the CDR3: TGCAGCGTTGAATCTCGATTGGCTAACACTGAAGCTTTCTTT.

This clonotype was observed at least ten times. DNA for the CDR3: TGTGCCAGCAGTGAAGTTCAGCCCCAGCATTTT. Protein sequence: CASSEVQPQHF. The rearrangement joins TRBV6-1 to TRBJ1-5; no firm D call. This CDR3 is 11 amino acids long. The germline V gene has CDR1 MNHNS and CDR2 SASEGT. V was clipped by 1 base and J by 6 bases, with 1 base between them.

This clonotype was detected ten times or more. The gene calls are TRBV10-3 and TRBJ2-1, with 9 bases fitting TRBD1. CDR1 and CDR2 (germline): ENHRY, SYGVKD. V lost 2 bases to trimming and J lost 5 bases; unmatched junction nucleotides: 10. This CDR3 contains 17 residues. The CDR3: CAISEGTGTLYNNEQFF. The CDR3 DNA is TGTGCCATCAGTGAGGGGACAGGGACATTGTACAACAATGAGCAGTTCTTC.

V and J are TRBV12-3 or TRBV12-4 and TRBJ1-2; D is unresolved. This CDR3 contains 14 residues. The germline V and J ends were trimmed by 1 base and 6 bases, with 12 bases remaining between them. CDR3: CASSLDAPSHGYTF. CDR3 coding DNA: TGTGCCAGCAGTTTAGACGCGCCGTCCCATGGCTACACCTTC.

V and J are TRBV29-1 and TRBJ2-2; a weak D match, TRBD2 (6 bases). The CDR3 covers 15 residues. V was clipped by 6 bases and J by 2 bases, with 16 bases between them. The V gene's germline CDR1 is SQVTM and CDR2 ANQGSEA. Written as DNA, the CDR3 is TGCAGCGTCATATTTGGGACTGCAAACACCGGGGAGCTGTTTTTT. Its translation is CSVIFGTANTGELFF.

This clonotype has only a few counts. This rearrangement joins TRBV11-1 to TRBJ1-3; 11 positions agree with TRBD1. There are 18 residues in the CDR3. CDR1 SGHAT and CDR2 FQDESV come from the germline V gene (reference sequence). V lost 2 bases and J lost 2; bases outside the gene matches: 8. CDR3 protein: CASSLYVGQGAPGNTIYF. The CDR3 bases are TGTGCCAGCAGCTTATACGTCGGACAGGGGGCCCCTGGAAACACCATATATTTT.

In its sample, this clonotype was seen a few times. This chain uses TRBV19 with TRBJ2-1; maybe TRBD2 (7 bases). Deletions cut 7 bases from V and 4 bases from J, with 17 bases between. Per germline, CDR1 LNHDA and CDR2 SQIVND (reference sequence). The CDR3 covers 15 residues. CDR3: CASNGGQRRYNEQFF. The CDR3 DNA follows: TGTGCCAGTAACGGGGGGCAGCGCCGGTACAATGAGCAGTTCTTC.

The table lists this clonotype with a few counts. The chain combines TRBV20-1 with TRBJ1-4; D not resolved. The CDR3 is made up of 15 amino acids. With 0 bases removed from V and 7 bases from J, the gap between germline ends came to 15 bases. Germline V gene sequence: CDR1 DFQATT, CDR2 SNEGSKA (reference sequence). This chain's CDR3 is CSARDPYTFGEKLFF. CDR3 coding DNA: TGCAGTGCTAGAGATCCCTATACGTTTGGTGAAAAACTGTTTTTT.

This clonotype was counted only a few times. The J gene is TRBJ2-1, the V gene TRBV20-1, with a tentative D call TRBD2 (5 bases). This CDR3 is built from 15 residues. The V end was cut by 4 bases, the J end by 0 bases, with 13 bases between. Germline CDR1 reads DFQATT; CDR2 reads SNEGSKA (reference sequence). The CDR3 sequence is CSAKLDTSSYNEQFF. The CDR3 DNA sequence: TGCAGTGCTAAACTAGACACGAGCTCCTACAATGAGCAGTTCTTC.

The genes are TRBV18 and TRBJ2-3, with 10 bases identical to TRBD2. This CDR3 spans 16 amino acids. Trimming removed 2 bases from V and 4 bases from J; junction bases left unmatched: 6. Germline CDR1 reads KGHSH; CDR2 reads LQKENI. The CDR3 loop is CASSPWPSGSPDTQYF. The CDR3 coding sequence is TGTGCCAGCTCACCATGGCCTAGCGGGAGCCCAGATACGCAGTATTTT.

This clonotype was seen more than once but under ten times. V and J are TRBV20-1 and TRBJ1-2; 9 bases line up with TRBD1. The ends lost 5 bases at V and 5 bases at J; junction bases unmatched: 6. The germline V gene encodes CDR1 DFQATT and CDR2 SNEGSKA (reference sequence). This CDR3 has 13 amino acids. The CDR3 protein is CSAGIQGAYGYTF. CDR3 DNA sequence: TGCAGTGCTGGAATACAGGGGGCATATGGCTACACCTTC.

This clonotype occurred a few times. The chain carries TRBV30 and TRBJ2-1; unclear D gene. V dropped 2 bases and J dropped 10 bases, with 9 bases sitting between them. From germline, CDR1 is GTSNPN and CDR2 SVGIG (reference sequence). The CDR3 extends over 11 amino acids. CDR3 in amino acids: CAWSPLAEQFF. CDR3 coding DNA: TGTGCCTGGAGTCCGCTTGCGGAGCAGTTCTTC.

This chain joins TRBV10-3 and TRBJ1-1, with a weak D call TRBD1 (6 bases). Germline loops: CDR1 ENHRY, CDR2 SYGVKD. The ends were cut back, 4 bases at V and 5 bases at J, with 14 bases in the middle. The CDR3 length is 14 residues. The CDR3, as DNA: TGTGCCATCAGTGTGCAACCAGGGGCTACTGAAGCTTTCTTT. Protein product: CAISVQPGATEAFF.

This clonotype showed up just a few times. This rearrangement joins TRBV6-2 or TRBV6-3 to TRBJ1-2; 7 positions agree with TRBD1. Germline CDR1 reads MNHEY; CDR2 reads SVGEGT. There are 19 residues in the CDR3. With V trimmed by 6 bases and J by 10 bases, 29 bases remained unmatched. The CDR3 bases are TGTGCCAGCAGCCATTCCCCTTCCGGGACAGCGACGAACTATGCGATCTACACCTTC. Translated: CASSHSPSGTATNYAIYTF.

There are many counts of this clonotype. V usage is TRBV7-6 and J usage is TRBJ1-1, with TRBD1 matching 11 bases. The CDR3 runs 17 residues. The germline CDR1 and CDR2 sequences are SGHVS and FNYEAQ. V shed 5 bases, J shed 2 bases, and the junction held 10 bases outside the gene matches. The CDR3 protein is CASSLGQGELFNTEAFF. In DNA form, the CDR3 reads TGTGCCAGCAGCCTGGGACAGGGGGAGCTTTTCAACACTGAAGCTTTCTTT. Combining the CDR3 with reference TRBV7-6 and TRBJ1-1 gives the whole variable domain GAGVSQSPRYKVTKRGQDVALRCDPISGHVSLYWYRQALGQGPEFLTYFNYEAQQDKSGLPNDRFSAERPEGSISTLTIQRTEQRDSAMYRCASSLGQGELFNTEAFFGQGTRLTVV.

Comment on this clonotype: This may be a read error: a much more frequent sequence differs by one nucleotide. V and J are TRBV5-5 and TRBJ1-1; TRBD1 might be the D (6 bases). The germline V and J ends were trimmed by 4 bases and 7 bases, with 20 bases remaining between them. CDR1 is SGHKS, CDR2 YYEKEE, per germline (reference sequence). The CDR3 spans 15 residues. CDR3 loop: CASSPDGTPGGEAFF. The DNA of the CDR3 is TGTGCCAGCAGCCCCGATGGGACACCGGGAGGTGAAGCTTTCTTT.

CDR3 amino acids: CSVEDRGQSYEQYF. CDR3 nucleotide sequence: TGCAGCGTTGAAGATCGGGGACAGTCCTACGAGCAGTACTTC. The rearrangement links TRBV29-1 to TRBJ2-7, with 7 bases fitting TRBD1. The V segment lost 0 bases and the J segment 1 base; nucleotides outside the gene matches: 3. Germline V gives CDR1 SQVTM, CDR2 ANQGSEA. The CDR3 contains 14 residues.

The chain employs TRBV6-5 and TRBJ1-1; tentatively, D is TRBD1 (6 bases). Deletions cut 5 bases from V and 1 base from J, with 11 bases between. Germline V gene data show CDR1 as MNHEY and CDR2 as SVGAGI. The CDR3 has 14 residues. The chain's CDR3 is CASSRTQGNTEAFF. CDR3 coding DNA: TGTGCCAGCAGTCGAACACAGGGGAACACTGAAGCTTTCTTT.

This chain uses TRBV6-1 with TRBJ2-7; 7 bases are shared with TRBD2. This CDR3 is 17 amino acids long. Germline trimming cut 5 bases from V and 0 bases from J; bases unmatched to any gene: 13. Germline CDR1 MNHNS, CDR2 SASEGT. The CDR3 coding sequence is TGTGCCAGCAGTAGTCAATTACTAGCGAGGGGCTCCTACGAGCAGTACTTC. Translating it yields CASSSQLLARGSYEQYF.

This sequence joins TRBV28 and TRBJ1-1, with 9 bases aligning to TRBD1. J lost 0 bases, V lost 5 bases, and 16 bases had no gene match. Germline CDR1 and CDR2: MDHEN and SYDVKM. The CDR3 is 19 residues long. CDR3 sequence: CASSPNICDRGCMNTEAFF. CDR3 in DNA: TGTGCCAGCAGTCCTAATATATGTGACAGGGGGTGTATGAACACTGAAGCTTTCTTT.

V usage is TRBV5-1 and J usage is TRBJ1-2, with D possibly TRBD1 on 5 matching bases. V dropped 4 bases and J dropped 4 bases, with 17 bases sitting between them. Germline CDR1 reads SGHRS; CDR2 reads YFSETQ. The CDR3 loop spans 15 amino acids. CDR3 residues: CASSISDPRGYGYTF. The CDR3 bases are TGCGCCAGCAGCATTTCCGACCCGAGGGGCTATGGCTACACCTTC.

This clonotype has a count of ten or more. This chain connects TRBV20-1 to TRBJ2-1; perhaps TRBD2 as D (6 bases). The CDR3 is 14 amino acids. Between the trimmed V and J ends, which lost 7 bases and 7 bases, there was a span of 20 bases. Germline V CDR1 and CDR2: DFQATT, SNEGSKA (reference sequence). This chain's CDR3 is CSVERTLGRNEQFF. CDR3 sequence (DNA): TGCAGTGTGGAGCGGACCTTGGGGAGGAATGAGCAGTTCTTC.

This clonotype came up many times. The chain employs TRBV29-1 and TRBJ2-6; unclear D gene. Trimming stripped 2 bases from V and 4 bases from J, with 12 bases between. Germline-derived CDR1 and CDR2 are SQVTM and ANQGSEA. The CDR3 extends over 15 amino acids. The CDR3 nucleotides are TGCAGCGTTGAAACTCTGGGGTCGGGGGCCAACGTCCTGACTTTC. Protein sequence: CSVETLGSGANVLTF.

This clonotype came up many times. The genes are TRBV5-1 and TRBJ2-2, with TRBD1 identical over 7 bases. This CDR3 contains 14 residues. V was clipped by 1 base and J by 7 bases; unmatched bases: 4. Germline CDR1 SGHRS, CDR2 YFSETQ. Here the CDR3 DNA reads TGCGCCAGCAGCTTGACAGGGGCGAACGGGGAGCTGTTTTTT. Residues: CASSLTGANGELFF.

This clonotype was detected many times. The chain employs TRBV29-1 and TRBJ2-1, with D hard to call. The V end lost 4 bases, the J end lost 0 bases, and 10 bases lay between the germline ends. This CDR3 has 14 residues. Germline V gene sequence: CDR1 SQVTM, CDR2 ANQGSEA. CDR3 sequence reads: CSVGRSSSYNEQFF. The CDR3 DNA is TGCAGCGTTGGGCGGTCGTCCTCCTACAATGAGCAGTTCTTC.

The table lists this clonotype with a few counts. The chain is built from TRBV28 and TRBJ2-5, with D possibly TRBD1 on 5 matching bases. The CDR3 is 14 amino acids. Germline V gene data show CDR1 as MDHEN and CDR2 as SYDVKM. V lost 7 bases and J lost 4, with 16 bases in between. In nucleotides, the CDR3 is TGTGCCAGCATATCGACAGCTGCCCGAGAGACCCAGTACTTC. As protein: CASISTAARETQYF.